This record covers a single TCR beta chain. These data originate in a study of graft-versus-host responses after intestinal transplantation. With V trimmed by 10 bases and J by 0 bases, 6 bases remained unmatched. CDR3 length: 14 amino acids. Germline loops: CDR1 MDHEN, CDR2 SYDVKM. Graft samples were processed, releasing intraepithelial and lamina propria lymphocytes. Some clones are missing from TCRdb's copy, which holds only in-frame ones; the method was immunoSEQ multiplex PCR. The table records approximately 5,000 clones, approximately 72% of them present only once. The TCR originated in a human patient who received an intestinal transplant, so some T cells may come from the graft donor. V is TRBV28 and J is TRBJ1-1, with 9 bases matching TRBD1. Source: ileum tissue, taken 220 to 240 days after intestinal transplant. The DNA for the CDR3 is TGTGCCACCGGGACAGGGTTAATGAACACTGAAGCTTTCTTT. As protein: CATGTGLMNTEAFF.